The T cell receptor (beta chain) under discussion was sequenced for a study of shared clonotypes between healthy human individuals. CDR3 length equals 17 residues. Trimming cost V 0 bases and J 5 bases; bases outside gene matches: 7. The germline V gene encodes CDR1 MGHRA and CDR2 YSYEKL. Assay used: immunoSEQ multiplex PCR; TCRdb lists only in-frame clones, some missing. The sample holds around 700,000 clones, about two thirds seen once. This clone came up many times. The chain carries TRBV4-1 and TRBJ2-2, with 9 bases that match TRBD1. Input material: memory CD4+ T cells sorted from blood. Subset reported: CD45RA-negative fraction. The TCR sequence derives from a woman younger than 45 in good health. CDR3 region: CASSQDLTGGGTGELFF. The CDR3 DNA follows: TGCGCCAGCAGCCAAGATTTGACAGGGGGAGGAACCGGGGAGCTGTTTTTT.